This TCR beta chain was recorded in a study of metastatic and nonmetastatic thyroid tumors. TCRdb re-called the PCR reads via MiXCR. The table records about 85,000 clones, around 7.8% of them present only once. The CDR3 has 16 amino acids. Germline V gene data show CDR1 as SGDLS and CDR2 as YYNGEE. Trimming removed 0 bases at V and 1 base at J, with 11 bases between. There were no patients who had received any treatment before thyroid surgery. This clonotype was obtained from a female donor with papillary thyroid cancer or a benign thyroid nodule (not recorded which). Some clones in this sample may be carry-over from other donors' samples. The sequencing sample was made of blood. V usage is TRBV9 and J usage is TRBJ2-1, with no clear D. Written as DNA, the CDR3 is TGTGCCAGCAGCGTAGGGTCGGATATTTCCTACAATGAGCAGTTCTTC. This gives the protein CASSVGSDISYNEQFF.